Listed here is a single T cell receptor beta chain. Its antigen is still unknown. Base qualities were left out, and no much larger clone turns up one base away. These data belong to a study of blood T cell repertoires in COVID-19 (dated by TCRdb to about 2020). About the full investigation: The collaborator samples originated in the United States, Italy and Spain and spanned the acute and convalescent phases of COVID-19. The material from the prospective study consisted of cDNA or gDNA derived from T cells, B-cell-depleted T cells, or PBMCs. Deeply sampled blood TCRbeta repertoires from subjects exposed to, actively infected with, or recovered from COVID-19 were included in the dataset. The repertoires were released in a freely available public database intended as a resource for research on the immune response to SARS-CoV-2. The samples were drawn from the first 160 participants of the ongoing ImmuneRACE study and from 1,254 subjects provided by 6 global collaborators. A de-identified subject ID, COVID-19 status, age in years and sex were almost always included in the sample metadata. Where available, HLA class I and class II types were obtained from metadata supplied by the sample provider rather than from assay-based typing. The paper's findings and limits, for the study overall: Clinical and demographic metadata were provided uncurated, with the amount varying by source and participant.

The germline V gene encodes CDR1 KGHSH and CDR2 LQKENI. The CDR3 has 14 amino acids, counting the end cysteine and phenylalanine. Of all the DNA, just the CDR3 is kept, 42 bases in frame from base 1. V loses 0 bases, J loses 7 bases, and the germline ends lie 12 bases apart. TCRbeta CDR3 regions were amplified from genomic DNA by means of the immunoSEQ Assay, a bias-controlled multiplex PCR. From the authors' description of their analysis: The number of nucleated cells in each sample was estimated by amplification of reference gene primers within the assay. To quantify the absolute abundance of each unique TCRbeta CDR3 rearrangement, sequence reads were collapsed and filtered. Productive Simpson clonality was computed per sample as the square root of Simpson's diversity index over productive rearrangements. TCRdb provides this immuneACCESS table in a form limited to in-frame rearrangements. Some clones are lacking; in checked studies, under half of them reflect an unresolved V gene, and why the rest are absent is not known. V and J calls and clone size come straight from that table; D and trimming were deduced from the DNA. The sample data list 270,000 or so clones, and around 90% of these were observed just once. In total, the top ten clones hold less than 0.95% of the sample.

Another Seattle source contributed samples from volunteer blood donors who had recovered from COVID-19. The collaborating institutions used their own protocols to collect whole blood in K2EDTA tubes. Collaborator samples were shipped for TCRbeta analysis as frozen whole blood, isolated PBMCs, or DNA extracted from either sample type. The sample was peripheral blood. Here the chain combines TRBV18 and TRBJ1-2, with the D gene call left open. The receptor was isolated from a woman aged 40 to 55 who had recovered from COVID-19. The sequenced DNA: TGTGCCAGCTCACCACCTTCACCGGTTGGTGGCTACACCTTC. Translated, it reads CASSPPSPVGGYTF.